The TCR beta chain under discussion was sequenced for a study of cytomegalovirus exposure and HLA in healthy donors. This PCR relied on a set of 60 Vbeta primers and 13 Jbeta primers. The repertoire was sequenced with immunoSEQ multiplex PCR; TCRdb's copy has only in-frame clones and lacks some. The sample has 95,000 to 150,000 clones; about 80% are singletons. Trimming removed 0 bases from V and 2 bases from J, with 20 bases in between. Germline CDR1 and CDR2: MNHEY and SMNVEV (reference sequence). The CDR3 has 20 amino acids. The chain carries TRBV27 and TRBJ2-6; perhaps TRBD1 as D (5 bases). The sequencing input was PBMCs. The receptor comes from a man aged 35-49 years in good health and CMV-seronegative. CDR3 bases: TGTGCCAGCAGTTTATCTAGGACCCCAGGGTCTTGGGCTGGGGCCAACGTCCTGACTTTC. This encodes CASSLSRTPGSWAGANVLTF.